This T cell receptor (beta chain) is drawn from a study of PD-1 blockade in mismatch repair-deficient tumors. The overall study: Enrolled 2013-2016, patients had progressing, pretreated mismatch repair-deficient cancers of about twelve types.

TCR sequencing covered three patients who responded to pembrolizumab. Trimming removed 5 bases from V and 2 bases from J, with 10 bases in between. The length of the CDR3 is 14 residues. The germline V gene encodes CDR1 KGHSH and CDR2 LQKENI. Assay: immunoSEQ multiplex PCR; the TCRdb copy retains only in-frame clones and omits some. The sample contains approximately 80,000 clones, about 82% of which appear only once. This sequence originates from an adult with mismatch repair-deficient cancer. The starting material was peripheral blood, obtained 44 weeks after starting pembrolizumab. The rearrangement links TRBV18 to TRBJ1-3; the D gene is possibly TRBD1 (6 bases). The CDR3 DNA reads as TGTGCCAGCTCAAAACAGGGTCCTGGAAACACCATATATTTT. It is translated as CASSKQGPGNTIYF.